This entry lists 24 T cell receptor beta chains sequenced from one sample in a study of T-cell reconstitution after alpha-beta-depleted transplantation in children. Unique molecular identifiers were incorporated into the prepared TCRbeta library. TCRdb called the PCR reads again in MiXCR, with one record for every CDR3 protein. Among 500,000 or so distinct CDR3 sequences listed, more than 9.5% were seen once. The specimen was PBMCs, mostly from graft donor cells, collected 180 days after TCRalphabeta/CD19-depleted stem cell transplant. The receptors shown here come from a female patient under 10 years old who had a stem cell transplant for aplastic anemia, so the T cells may come from the graft donor.

This clonotype has only a few counts. The V gene is TRBV6-5, the J gene TRBJ1-2; perhaps TRBD1 as D (6 bases). Germline CDR1 MNHEY, CDR2 SVGAGI. This CDR3 region has 14 residues. Trimming cost V 4 bases and J 3 bases, with 12 bases left between them. In DNA, the CDR3 is TGTGCCAGCAGTTTCTCACAGGGCTACTATGGCTACACCTTC. It specifies CASSFSQGYYGYTF.

This clonotype was seen a few times. In DNA form, the CDR3 reads TGTGCCAGCAGTTTAAACGGCGGAGTGGGGACAGATACGCAGTATTTT. Translated: CASSLNGGVGTDTQYF. This chain uses TRBV12-3 or TRBV12-4 with TRBJ2-3; D uncertain. Between the trimmed V and J ends, which lost 2 bases and 3 bases, there was a span of 15 bases. CDR3 length equals 16 residues.

This clonotype was seen only once. The genes are TRBV11-2 and TRBJ2-1; 11 bases fit TRBD2. CDR1 and CDR2 from the germline V gene are SGHAT and FQNNGV. The CDR3 consists of 19 residues. Trimming removed 0 bases from V and 4 bases from J; junction bases left unmatched: 11. The CDR3 loop is CASSLEEQASGRTYNEQFF. The DNA of the CDR3 is TGTGCCAGCAGCTTAGAAGAGCAGGCTAGCGGGAGGACGTACAATGAGCAGTTCTTC.

In its sample, this clonotype was seen a few times. V is TRBV5-1 and J is TRBJ2-7; no clear D. Germline CDR1 SGHRS, CDR2 YFSETQ. V lost 0 bases to trimming and J lost 2 bases, with 9 bases between them. This CDR3 spans 14 amino acids. The CDR3 loop is CASSLEAKAYEQYF. The DNA of the CDR3 is TGCGCCAGCAGCTTGGAGGCTAAGGCCTACGAGCAGTACTTC.

V is TRBV9 and J is TRBJ2-1, with D perhaps matching TRBD1 or TRBD2 (6 bases each). The CDR3 has 14 residues. V was shortened by 0 bases and J by 4 bases, with 8 bases between the two germline ends. Germline loops: CDR1 SGDLS, CDR2 YYNGEE. The CDR3 reads CASSVGGAYNEQFF. The CDR3 nucleotides read TGTGCCAGCAGCGTAGGGGGGGCATACAATGAGCAGTTCTTC.

The chain links TRBV29-1 to TRBJ2-5, with D possibly matching TRBD2 (5 bases). The CDR3 is 15 amino acids. V was trimmed by 4 bases and J by 5 bases, leaving 20 bases between them. Germline CDR1 is SQVTM and CDR2 is ANQGSEA. CDR3 coding DNA: TGCAGCGTTGCCCCAGGACCGGGGAGCCGGGAGACCCAGTACTTC. This translates into CSVAPGPGSRETQYF.

V and J are TRBV20-1 and TRBJ1-2; 9 bases fit TRBD1. Germline V gene data show CDR1 as DFQATT and CDR2 as SNEGSKA (reference sequence). CDR3 size: 18 residues. V was pared by 1 base and J by 1 base, with 13 bases of the junction left unmatched. Here the CDR3 reads CSARGHRDRDPFNYGYTF. For the CDR3, the DNA is TGCAGTGCTAGAGGGCACCGGGACAGGGACCCCTTTAACTATGGCTACACCTTC.

This chain uses TRBV29-1 with TRBJ1-4; TRBD1 agrees at 9 bases. J was trimmed by 7 bases and V by 4 bases; bases with no gene match: 10. Germline V gene lookup returns CDR1 SQVTM and CDR2 ANQGSEA. The CDR3 sequence is 15 residues long. In DNA, the CDR3 is TGCAGCGTTGGAGTGTCTGGACAGGGGAGTGAAAAACTGTTTTTT. Translation: CSVGVSGQGSEKLFF.

This clonotype was seen more than once but under ten times. The chain uses TRBV5-1 and TRBJ2-1, with 8 bases that match TRBD1. CDR3 length: 14 residues. J lost 9 bases, V lost 2 bases, and 7 bases had no gene match. Germline V gene lookup returns CDR1 SGHRS and CDR2 YFSETQ. The CDR3 protein is CASSFEDRVGEQFF. The DNA of the CDR3 is TGCGCCAGCAGCTTTGAGGACAGGGTGGGTGAGCAGTTCTTC.

This clonotype appeared many times. This chain links TRBV5-1 with TRBJ2-1; no firm D call. The CDR3 contains 11 residues. From germline, CDR1 is SGHRS and CDR2 YFSETQ. The V gene lost 0 bases and the J gene lost 13 bases, with 8 bases spanning the gap. The CDR3 DNA reads as TGCGCCAGCAGCTTGGCCTCATATCAGTTCTTC. Residues: CASSLASYQFF.

This clonotype has a handful of counts. This chain connects TRBV7-6 to TRBJ1-2, with D maybe TRBD1 (5 bases). This CDR3 is built from 16 residues. V shed 1 base and J shed 5 bases, with 17 bases lying between them. Per germline, CDR1 SGHVS and CDR2 FNYEAQ. CDR3: CASSLEAGPHMYGYTF. In nucleotides, the CDR3 is TGTGCCAGCAGCTTAGAGGCAGGGCCCCATATGTATGGCTACACCTTC.

This chain connects TRBV7-9 to TRBJ2-7; D is undetermined. The germline V gene has CDR1 SEHNR and CDR2 FQNEAQ (reference sequence). The CDR3 consists of 14 residues. V was pared by 2 bases and J by 1 base, with 9 bases between. This CDR3 reads CASSLFGESYEQYV. CDR3 bases: TGTGCCAGCAGCTTATTTGGGGAATCCTACGAGCAGTACGTC.

The sample holds a few counts of this clonotype. The rearrangement uses TRBV18 and TRBJ2-7; a weak D match, TRBD2 (6 bases). The ends were cut back, 6 bases at V and 2 bases at J, with 14 bases in the middle. Germline assignment: CDR1 KGHSH and CDR2 LQKENI. This CDR3 comprises 14 residues. CDR3: CASSLVGGTYEQYV. The CDR3 bases are TGTGCCAGCTCCCTAGTGGGAGGAACCTACGAGCAGTACGTC.

As regards this clonotype: Since the CDR3 does not end with the conserved phenylalanine or tryptophan, this likely comes from a read error. The CDR3 sequence is CASRLTGVGYTL. The CDR3 DNA is TGCGCCAGCCGTCTGACAGGGGTAGGCTACACCTTG. This rearrangement joins TRBV10-2 to TRBJ1-2; 8 bases align to TRBD1. The germline V gene has CDR1 WSHSY and CDR2 SAAADI. The CDR3 covers 12 residues. J lost 8 bases, V lost 8 bases, and 7 bases had no gene match.

In this sample, this clonotype turned up a few times. The chain uses TRBV27 and TRBJ2-7; D is uncertain. This CDR3 spans 15 amino acids. Trimming left V 0 bases short and J 7 bases short, with 16 bases between. Germline V gives CDR1 MNHEY, CDR2 SMNVEV (reference sequence). CDR3 amino acids: CASSLSPLDTQEQYF. CDR3 bases: TGTGCCAGCAGTTTATCGCCCTTAGACACTCAAGAGCAGTACTTC.

This clonotype has just a few counts. V is TRBV4-1 and J is TRBJ2-2; 11 positions agree with TRBD2. The V segment lost 2 bases and the J segment 7 bases; nucleotides outside the gene matches: 6. The CDR3 has 16 amino acids. CDR1 is MGHRA and CDR2 is YSYEKL in the germline V gene. CDR3 in DNA: TGCGCCAGCAGCCAAACTGGACTAGCGGGTGACGGGGAGCTGTTTTTT. Translating it yields CASSQTGLAGDGELFF.

This clonotype was detected a few times. V usage is TRBV25-1 and J usage is TRBJ2-1, with D possibly matching TRBD2 (5 bases). The V and J ends lost 6 bases and 9 bases respectively, with 24 bases between them. Germline V lookup: CDR1 MGHDK, CDR2 SYGVNS. This CDR3 has 16 amino acids. The DNA for the CDR3 is TGTGCCAGCAGCGAGCTGAAGGGAGCCCCTATTAGTGAGCAGTTCTTC. Translating gives CASSELKGAPISEQFF.

The J gene is TRBJ1-2, the V gene TRBV29-1; a possible D gene is TRBD1 (5 bases). CDR3 size: 12 residues. Germline V CDR1 and CDR2: SQVTM, ANQGSEA. Trimming took off 3 bases at V and 4 bases at J, with 9 bases between the two ends. The CDR3 reads CSVDREVYGYTF. CDR3 in DNA: TGCAGCGTTGACAGGGAGGTCTATGGCTACACCTTC.

The chain couples TRBV20-1 to TRBJ2-3; D uncertain. Germline CDR1 is DFQATT and CDR2 is SNEGSKA (reference sequence). V was cut by 6 bases and J by 2 bases, with 9 bases left in between. The CDR3 runs to 12 residues. The CDR3: CSADTVTDTQYF. The CDR3 DNA follows: TGCAGTGCAGATACAGTCACAGATACGCAGTATTTT.

This clonotype occurred many times. The chain has TRBV10-3 and TRBJ2-5; tentative D call: TRBD1 (5 bases). V was cut by 2 bases and J by 5 bases, with 21 bases left in between. CDR1 and CDR2 (germline): ENHRY, SYGVKD. This CDR3 comprises 17 residues. CDR3 in amino acids: CAISELQVPSGMETQYF. CDR3 coding DNA: TGTGCCATCAGTGAGCTGCAAGTACCCTCAGGGATGGAGACCCAGTACTTC.

The chain couples TRBV15 to TRBJ2-3; 7 nucleotides match TRBD2. CDR1 and CDR2 from the germline V gene are LNHNV and YYDKDF (reference sequence). V lost 2 bases, J lost 0 bases, and 2 bases stayed unmatched. CDR3 length: 15 residues. The CDR3 spells CATSRLAESTDTQYF. CDR3 nucleotides: TGTGCCACCAGCAGACTAGCGGAAAGCACAGATACGCAGTATTTT.

In its sample, this clonotype was seen a few times. This chain connects TRBV9 to TRBJ1-1; D is possibly TRBD1 (6 bases). Trimming took 4 bases from V and 4 from J, leaving 14 bases between them. The CDR3 contains 14 residues. Germline V lookup: CDR1 SGDLS, CDR2 YYNGEE. The CDR3 nucleotides read TGTGCCAGCAGCCCCGGACAGTTTGCCACTGAAGCTTTCTTT. Translation gives CASSPGQFATEAFF.

The rearrangement joins TRBV4-3 to TRBJ1-1; the D is unclear. V was clipped by 0 bases and J by 1 base, with 9 bases between them. Germline-derived CDR1 and CDR2 are LGHNA and YSLEER. CDR3 size: 15 residues. As DNA, the CDR3 is TGCGCCAGCAGCCAAGATAGGACGGGGAACACTGAAGCTTTCTTT. Encoded protein: CASSQDRTGNTEAFF.

The chain combines TRBV7-2 with TRBJ2-1; D is unresolved. CDR3 length: 11 residues. The germline V gene encodes CDR1 SGHTA and CDR2 FQGNSA. V lost 1 base, J lost 16 bases, and 11 bases lay in between. As DNA, the CDR3 is TGTGCCAGCAGCTTAGGGGCTAGTACATTCTTC. As protein: CASSLGASTFF. Filled out from reference TRBV7-2 and TRBJ2-1, the complete variable domain reads GAGVSQSPSNKVTEKGKDVELRCDPISGHTALYWYRQSLGQGLEFLIYFQGNSAPDKSGLPSDRFSAERTGGSVSTLTIQRTQQEDSAVYLCASSLGASTFFGPGTRLTVL.